This is a list of T cell receptor beta chains from one sample in a study of blood T cell repertoires in COVID-19. Repertoires were generated with immunoSEQ multiplex PCR, while TCRdb's copy carries only in-frame clones and drops some. Of about 46,000 clones listed, about 90% are singletons. The sequenced sample consisted of peripheral blood. Receptors were obtained from a human donor with active COVID-19. The donor label of this sample is uncertain. CDR3s leave out the opening cysteine and the closing phenylalanine or tryptophan.

J gene	V gene	CDR3 protein
TRBJ2-5	TRBV9	ASSETSGGALETQY
TRBJ1-4	TRBV5-6	ASSLVRGIKEKLF
TRBJ2-5	TRBV11-2	ASGPGNQETQY
TRBJ2-7	TRBV28	ASRRLAGEGYEQY
TRBJ2-1	TRBV25-1	ASSAGTASYNEQF
TRBJ1-6	TRBV7-3	ASSLDRVSPLH
TRBJ1-2	TRBV5-4	ASSLGLFNYGYT
TRBJ2-3	TRBV7-3	ASSFTSGGADTQY
TRBJ1-4	TRBV19	ASSMIGTGLGHPTNEKLF
TRBJ1-1	TRBV3-1/TRBV3-2	ASSQVPAGAEAF
TRBJ2-1	TRBV6-5	ASSWDNSYNEQF
TRBJ2-2	TRBV5-1	ASSLEGTWELF
TRBJ2-7	TRBV6-5	ASTKTTGGEYEQY
TRBJ2-7	TRBV27	ASSLTGVLVYEQY